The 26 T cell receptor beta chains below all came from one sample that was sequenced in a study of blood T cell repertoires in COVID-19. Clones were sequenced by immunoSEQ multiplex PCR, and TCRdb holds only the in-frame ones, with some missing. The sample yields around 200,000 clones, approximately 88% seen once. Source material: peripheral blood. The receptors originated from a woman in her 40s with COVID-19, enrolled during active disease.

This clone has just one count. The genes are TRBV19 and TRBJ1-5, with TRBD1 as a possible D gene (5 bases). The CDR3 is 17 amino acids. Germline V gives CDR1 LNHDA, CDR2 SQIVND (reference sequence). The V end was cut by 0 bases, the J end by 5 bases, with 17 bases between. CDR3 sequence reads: CASSIDLLSREDQPQHF. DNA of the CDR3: TGTGCCAGTAGTATAGATCTCTTGTCCAGGGAGGATCAGCCCCAGCATTTT. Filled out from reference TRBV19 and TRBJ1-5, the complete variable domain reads DGGITQSPKYLFRKEGQNVTLSCEQNLNHDAMYWYRQDPGQGLRLIYYSQIVNDFQKGDIAEGYSVSREKKESFPLTVTSAQKNPTAFYLCASSIDLLSREDQPQHFGDGTRLSIL.

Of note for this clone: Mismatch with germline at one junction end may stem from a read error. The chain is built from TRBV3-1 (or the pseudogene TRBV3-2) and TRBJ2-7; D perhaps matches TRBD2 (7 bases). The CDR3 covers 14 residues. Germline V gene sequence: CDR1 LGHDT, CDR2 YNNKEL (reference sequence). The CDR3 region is CASSQVSSRGPLSF. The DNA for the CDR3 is TGTGCCAGCAGCCAAGTTTCGTCGCGGGGGCCGCTATCCTTC.

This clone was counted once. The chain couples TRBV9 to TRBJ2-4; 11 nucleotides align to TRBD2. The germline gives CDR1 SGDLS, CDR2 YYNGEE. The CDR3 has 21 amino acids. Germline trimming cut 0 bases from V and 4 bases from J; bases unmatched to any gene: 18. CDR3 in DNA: TGTGCCAGCAGCGTAGCTTCGACAGCGGGGGACACTAGCGGGAGAAAAAACATTCAGTACTTC. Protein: CASSVASTAGDTSGRKNIQYF.

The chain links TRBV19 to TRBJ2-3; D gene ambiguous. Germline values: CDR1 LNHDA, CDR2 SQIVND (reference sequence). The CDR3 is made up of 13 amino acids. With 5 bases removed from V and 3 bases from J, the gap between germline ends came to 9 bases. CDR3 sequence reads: CASSPQVTDTQYF. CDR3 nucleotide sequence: TGTGCCAGTAGTCCCCAGGTTACAGATACGCAGTATTTT. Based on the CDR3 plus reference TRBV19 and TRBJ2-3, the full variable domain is DGGITQSPKYLFRKEGQNVTLSCEQNLNHDAMYWYRQDPGQGLRLIYYSQIVNDFQKGDIAEGYSVSREKKESFPLTVTSAQKNPTAFYLCASSPQVTDTQYFGPGTRLTVL.

The CDR3 sequence: CASSFQDRGSPLHF. CDR3 DNA sequence: TGTGCCAGCAGTTTCCAGGACAGGGGTTCACCCCTCCACTTT. The chain is built from TRBV27 and TRBJ1-6, with TRBD1 matching over 9 bases. V lost 3 bases to trimming and J lost 9 bases; unmatched junction nucleotides: 3. The length of the CDR3 is 14 residues. Germline V gene data show CDR1 as MNHEY and CDR2 as SMNVEV (reference sequence).

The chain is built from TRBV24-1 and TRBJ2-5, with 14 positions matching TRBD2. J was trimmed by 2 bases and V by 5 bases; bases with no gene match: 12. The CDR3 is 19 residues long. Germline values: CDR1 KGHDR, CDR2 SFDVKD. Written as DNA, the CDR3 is TGTGCCACCAGTGGGGGGACCGGGACTAGCGGGAGCCCACAAGAGACCCAGTACTTC. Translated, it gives CATSGGTGTSGSPQETQYF.

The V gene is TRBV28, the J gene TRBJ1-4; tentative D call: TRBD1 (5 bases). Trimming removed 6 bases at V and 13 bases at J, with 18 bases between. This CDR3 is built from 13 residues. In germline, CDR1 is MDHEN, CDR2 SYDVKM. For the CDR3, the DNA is TGTGCCAGCAGGGGGGGGACGCCCCCGAGACTGTTTTTT. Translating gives CASRGGTPPRLFF.

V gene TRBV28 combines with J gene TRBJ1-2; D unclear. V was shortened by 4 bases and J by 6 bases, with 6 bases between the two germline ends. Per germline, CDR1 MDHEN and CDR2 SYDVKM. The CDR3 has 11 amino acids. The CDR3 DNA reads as TGTGCCAGCAGTTCCCATGATGGCTACACCTTC. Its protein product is CASSSHDGYTF.

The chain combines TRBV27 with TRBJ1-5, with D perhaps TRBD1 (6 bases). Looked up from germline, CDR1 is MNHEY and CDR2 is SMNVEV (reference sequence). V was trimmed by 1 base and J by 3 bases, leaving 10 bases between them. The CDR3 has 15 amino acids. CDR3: CASSLFTGYNQPQHF. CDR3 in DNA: TGTGCCAGCAGTTTATTTACAGGGTACAATCAGCCCCAGCATTTT.

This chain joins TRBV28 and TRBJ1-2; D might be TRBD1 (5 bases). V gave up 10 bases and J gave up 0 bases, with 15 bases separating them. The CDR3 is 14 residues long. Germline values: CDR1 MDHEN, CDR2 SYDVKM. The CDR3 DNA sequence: TGTGCCATCACTTTGGGGGGAGCTAACTATGGCTACACCTTC. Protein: CAITLGGANYGYTF.

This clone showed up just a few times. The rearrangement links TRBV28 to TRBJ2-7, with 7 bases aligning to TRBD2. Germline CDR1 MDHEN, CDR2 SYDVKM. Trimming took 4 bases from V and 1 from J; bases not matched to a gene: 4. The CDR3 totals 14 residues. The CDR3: CASSSQGGSYEQYF. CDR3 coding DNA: TGTGCCAGCAGTTCCCAGGGAGGGTCCTACGAGCAGTACTTC.

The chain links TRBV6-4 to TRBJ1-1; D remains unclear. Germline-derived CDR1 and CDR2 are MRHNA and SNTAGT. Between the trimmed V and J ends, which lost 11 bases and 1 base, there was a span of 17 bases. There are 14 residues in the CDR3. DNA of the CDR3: TGTGCCTGTTCACGAGCTCCGCCGAACACTGAAGCTTTCTTT. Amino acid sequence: CACSRAPPNTEAFF.

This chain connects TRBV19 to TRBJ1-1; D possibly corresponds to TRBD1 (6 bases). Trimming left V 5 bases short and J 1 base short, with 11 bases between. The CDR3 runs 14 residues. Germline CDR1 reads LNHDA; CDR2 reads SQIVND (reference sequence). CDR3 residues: CASSWGQQNTEAFF. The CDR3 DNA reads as TGTGCCAGTAGTTGGGGGCAGCAGAACACTGAAGCTTTCTTT.

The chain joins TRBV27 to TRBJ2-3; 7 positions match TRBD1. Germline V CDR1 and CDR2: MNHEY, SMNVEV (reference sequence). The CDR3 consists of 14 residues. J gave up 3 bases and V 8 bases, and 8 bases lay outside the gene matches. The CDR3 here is CASADDRATDTQYF. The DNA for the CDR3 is TGTGCCAGCGCCGACGACAGGGCGACAGATACGCAGTATTTT.

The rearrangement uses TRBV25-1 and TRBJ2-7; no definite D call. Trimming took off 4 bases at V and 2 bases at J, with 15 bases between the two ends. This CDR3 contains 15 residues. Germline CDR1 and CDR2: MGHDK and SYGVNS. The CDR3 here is CASSGTSTGTYEQYF. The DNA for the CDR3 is TGTGCCAGCAGTGGAACTTCAACGGGTACCTACGAGCAGTACTTC.

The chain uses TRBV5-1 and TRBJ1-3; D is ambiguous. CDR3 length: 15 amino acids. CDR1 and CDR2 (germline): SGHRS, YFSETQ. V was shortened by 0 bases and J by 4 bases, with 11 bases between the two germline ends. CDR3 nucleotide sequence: TGCGCCAGCAGCTTGGAAATGGGCTACGGAAACACCATATATTTT. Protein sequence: CASSLEMGYGNTIYF.

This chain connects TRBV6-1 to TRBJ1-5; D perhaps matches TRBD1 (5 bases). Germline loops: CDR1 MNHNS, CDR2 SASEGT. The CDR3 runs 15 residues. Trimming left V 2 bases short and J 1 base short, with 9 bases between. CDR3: CASSESGGSNQPQHF. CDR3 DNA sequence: TGTGCCAGCAGTGAAAGCGGGGGGAGCAATCAGCCCCAGCATTTT.

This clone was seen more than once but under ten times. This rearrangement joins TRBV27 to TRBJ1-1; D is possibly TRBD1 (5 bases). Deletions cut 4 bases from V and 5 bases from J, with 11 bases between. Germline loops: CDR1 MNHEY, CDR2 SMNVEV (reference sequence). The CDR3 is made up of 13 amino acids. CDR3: CASSSPGKTEAFF. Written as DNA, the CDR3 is TGTGCCAGCAGTTCCCCAGGGAAGACTGAAGCTTTCTTT.

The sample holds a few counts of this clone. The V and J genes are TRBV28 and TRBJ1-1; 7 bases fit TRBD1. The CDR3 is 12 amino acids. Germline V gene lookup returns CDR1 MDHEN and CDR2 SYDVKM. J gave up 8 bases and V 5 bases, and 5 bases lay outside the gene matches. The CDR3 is CASSALQGEAFF. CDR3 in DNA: TGTGCCAGCAGTGCGTTACAGGGGGAAGCTTTCTTT. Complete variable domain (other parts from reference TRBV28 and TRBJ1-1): DVKVTQSSRYLVKRTGEKVFLECVQDMDHENMFWYRQDPGLGLRLIYFSYDVKMKEKGDIPEGYSVSREKKERFSLILESASTNQTSMYLCASSALQGEAFFGQGTRLTVV.

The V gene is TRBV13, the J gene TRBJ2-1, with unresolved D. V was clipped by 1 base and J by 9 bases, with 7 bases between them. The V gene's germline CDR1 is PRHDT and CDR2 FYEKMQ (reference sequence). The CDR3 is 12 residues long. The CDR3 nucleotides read TGTGCCAGCAGCTTAGTCCTAGGTGAGCAGTTCTTC. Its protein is CASSLVLGEQFF.

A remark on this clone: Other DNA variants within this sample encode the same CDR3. CDR3 bases: TGTGCCAGCAGCCCCCGCGGTAGCAATCAGCCCCAGCATTTT. Its translation is CASSPRGSNQPQHF. The rearrangement joins TRBV9 to TRBJ1-5; D call uncertain. The CDR3 has 14 residues. The germline gives CDR1 SGDLS, CDR2 YYNGEE. V gave up 4 bases and J gave up 0 bases, with 8 bases separating them.

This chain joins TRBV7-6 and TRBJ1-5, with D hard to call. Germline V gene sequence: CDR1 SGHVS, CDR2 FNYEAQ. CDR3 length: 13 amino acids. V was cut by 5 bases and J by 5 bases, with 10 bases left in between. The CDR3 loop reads CASSPRSDQPQHF. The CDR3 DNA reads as TGTGCCAGCAGCCCCCGGTCGGATCAGCCCCAGCATTTT.

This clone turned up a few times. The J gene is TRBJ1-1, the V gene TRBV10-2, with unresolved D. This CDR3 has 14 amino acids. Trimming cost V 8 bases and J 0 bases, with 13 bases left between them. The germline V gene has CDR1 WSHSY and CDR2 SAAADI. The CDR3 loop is CASSGGGMNTEAFF. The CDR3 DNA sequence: TGCGCCAGCTCCGGAGGAGGGATGAACACTGAAGCTTTCTTT.

The CDR3 nucleotides read TGCAGCGTTAATGGACAGCCATCCCTTGAAGCTTTCTTT. It encodes CSVNGQPSLEAFF. The rearrangement links TRBV29-1 to TRBJ1-1, with D possibly matching TRBD1 (6 bases). CDR1 is SQVTM, CDR2 ANQGSEA, per germline. CDR3 length: 13 residues. Between the trimmed V and J ends, which lost 5 bases and 7 bases, there was a span of 17 bases.

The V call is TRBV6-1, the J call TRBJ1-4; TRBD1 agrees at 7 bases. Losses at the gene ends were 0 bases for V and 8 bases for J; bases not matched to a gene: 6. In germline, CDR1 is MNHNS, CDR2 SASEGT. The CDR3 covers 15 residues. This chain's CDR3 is CASSEAKGAWEKLFF. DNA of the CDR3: TGTGCCAGCAGTGAAGCAAAGGGGGCGTGGGAAAAACTGTTTTTT.

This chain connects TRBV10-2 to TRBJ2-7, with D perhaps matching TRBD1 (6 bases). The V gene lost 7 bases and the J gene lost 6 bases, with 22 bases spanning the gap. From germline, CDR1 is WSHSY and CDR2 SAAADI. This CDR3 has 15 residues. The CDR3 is CASKLTDSPPVEQYF. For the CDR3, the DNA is TGCGCCAGCAAGCTAACGGACAGCCCTCCGGTCGAGCAGTACTTC.